Each of the 11 T cell receptor beta chains below was sequenced from the same sample in a study of blood T cell repertoires in COVID-19. Assay used: immunoSEQ multiplex PCR; TCRdb lists only in-frame clones, some missing. The sample comprises some 150,000 clones, roughly 80% of which are singletons, and about 8% rests with the top ten. Sequenced input: peripheral blood. The source of these receptors is a human donor with acute or convalescent COVID-19. The donor label of this sample is uncertain.

J is TRBJ1-2 and V is TRBV5-1; 8 bases are shared with TRBD1. The CDR3 has 14 amino acids. V trimming: 4 bases; J trimming: 5 bases; junction bases outside the gene matches: 7. Per the germline V gene, CDR1 is SGHRS and CDR2 is YFSETQ. The CDR3 nucleotides are TGCGCCAGCAGCGGGCAGGGGGCAGAGTATGGCTACACCTTC. Encoded protein: CASSGQGAEYGYTF. Full variable domain (remainder filled in from reference TRBV5-1 and TRBJ1-2): KAGVTQTPRYLIKTRGQQVTLSCSPISGHRSVSWYQQTPGQGLQFLFEYFSETQRNKGNFPGRFSGRQFSNSRSEMNVSTLELGDSALYLCASSGQGAEYGYTFGSGTRLTVV.

This clone was found once. The V gene is TRBV6-5, the J gene TRBJ2-7; no clear D. Trimming pared 6 bases from V and 5 bases from J, leaving 17 bases between. CDR1 MNHEY and CDR2 SVGAGI come from the germline V gene. The CDR3 sequence is 14 residues long. The CDR3 DNA sequence: TGTGCCAGCAGCCCCGACATGTCGACCCACGAGCAGTACTTC. Its protein is CASSPDMSTHEQYF.

J is TRBJ2-3 and V is TRBV5-1; no clear D gene. Germline CDR1 SGHRS, CDR2 YFSETQ. The ends were cut back, 3 bases at V and 6 bases at J, with 11 bases in the middle. The CDR3 runs 13 residues. The CDR3 DNA follows: TGCGCCAGCAGCTCCCGGTCCCCGGATACGCAGTATTTT. It is translated as CASSSRSPDTQYF.

V is TRBV9 and J is TRBJ2-5, with 9 bases that match TRBD2. CDR3 size: 16 residues. Germline CDR1 is SGDLS and CDR2 is YYNGEE. V shed 0 bases and J 4 bases; nucleotides not matched to a gene: 7. The CDR3 nucleotides read TGTGCCAGCAGCGTAGGACCAGCGGGGGGAGGAGAGACCCAGTACTTC. Translation gives CASSVGPAGGGETQYF. Full variable domain (rest looked up from reference TRBV9 and TRBJ2-5): DSGVTQTPKHLITATGQRVTLRCSPRSGDLSVYWYQQSLDQGLQFLIQYYNGEERAKGNILERFSAQQFPDLHSELNLSSLELGDSALYFCASSVGPAGGGETQYFGPGTRLLVL.

The chain is built from TRBV6-1 and TRBJ2-7; 11 bases fit TRBD1. The germline CDR1 and CDR2 sequences are MNHNS and SASEGT. Losses at the gene ends were 4 bases for V and 11 bases for J; bases not matched to a gene: 16. This CDR3 is 16 amino acids long. CDR3 bases: TGTGCCAGCAGTGGGTGGACAGGGGGCGCAATACCACAGGAGTACTTC. Protein product: CASSGWTGGAIPQEYF.

The rearrangement joins TRBV27 to TRBJ1-1; D possibly corresponds to TRBD1 (6 bases). Trimming took 5 bases from V and 1 from J, leaving 11 bases between them. The CDR3 length is 14 residues. In germline, CDR1 is MNHEY, CDR2 SMNVEV (reference sequence). CDR3 nucleotides: TGTGCCAGCAGTCCCGGGACACCGAACACTGAAGCTTTCTTT. Amino acids: CASSPGTPNTEAFF.

The V and J genes are TRBV5-4 and TRBJ2-3; D may be TRBD2 (6 bases). The germline V and J ends were trimmed by 4 bases and 2 bases, with 14 bases remaining between them. Germline assignment: CDR1 SGHNT and CDR2 YYREEE (reference sequence). The CDR3 consists of 15 residues. The CDR3 sequence is CASSTEGLNTDTQYF. In DNA form, the CDR3 reads TGTGCCAGCAGCACAGAGGGACTCAACACAGATACGCAGTATTTT.

The V call is TRBV6-1, the J call TRBJ1-2; D is ambiguous. The CDR3 runs to 13 residues. V lost 3 bases to trimming and J lost 7 bases, with 12 bases between them. The germline CDR1 and CDR2 sequences are MNHNS and SASEGT. The CDR3 DNA follows: TGTGCCAGCAGTGAGGGCCAGAGTCGTGGCTACACCTTC. Translation: CASSEGQSRGYTF.

The chain is built from TRBV6-5 and TRBJ1-5; D gene unclear. The CDR3 has 15 amino acids. The germline V gene has CDR1 MNHEY and CDR2 SVGAGI. Between the trimmed V and J ends, which lost 7 bases and 4 bases, there was a span of 17 bases. CDR3 amino acids: CASTPPGGRNQPQHF. The CDR3 DNA follows: TGTGCCAGCACTCCTCCCGGCGGGAGAAATCAGCCCCAGCATTTT.

The rearrangement uses TRBV24-1 and TRBJ2-1; TRBD2 matches at 9 bases. The CDR3 loop spans 15 amino acids. Germline V gene sequence: CDR1 KGHDR, CDR2 SFDVKD. V trimming: 2 bases; J trimming: 6 bases; junction bases outside the gene matches: 4. CDR3 protein: CATSDSWTSANEQFF. DNA of the CDR3: TGTGCCACCAGTGATTCCTGGACTAGCGCCAATGAGCAGTTCTTC.

The gene calls are TRBV11-1 and TRBJ1-2, with TRBD1 matching over 9 bases. The CDR3 is made up of 15 amino acids. CDR1 and CDR2 from the germline V gene are SGHAT and FQDESV (reference sequence). The ends lost 5 bases at V and 4 bases at J; junction bases unmatched: 8. The CDR3 region is CASSPPGQGIYGYTF. Here the CDR3 DNA reads TGTGCCAGCAGCCCCCCCGGACAGGGGATCTATGGCTACACCTTC.